These 13 T cell receptor beta chains were sequenced from one sample in a study of T cells in narcolepsy (dated 2018 in TCRdb). Library creation used the immunoSEQ multiplex PCR assay. In its TCRdb copy, this immuneACCESS table keeps in-frame sequences only and misses some clones. Where compared with another copy, unresolved V genes explain less than half of these, and the others have no known cause. Recorded for this sample are about 27,000 clones; roughly 86% of them occurred a single time. The ten largest clones represent more than 0.95% of the sample. The source material was CD45RA- memory CD4+ T cells from PBMCs. The cell subset or site label on this specimen signifies: memory T cells sorted ex vivo from peripheral blood. All receptors come from a human donor with narcolepsy.

This clone is a singleton in its sample. This chain joins TRBV4-1 and TRBJ1-1; no firm D call. The CDR3 spans 14 residues. Trimming left V 4 bases short and J 4 bases short, with 13 bases between. Germline assignment: CDR1 MGHRA and CDR2 YSYEKL. The CDR3 here is CASSRGSEATEAFF. DNA for the CDR3: TGCGCCAGCAGCCGCGGGTCGGAGGCCACTGAAGCTTTCTTT.

The genes are TRBV7-8 and TRBJ2-5, with 8 bases aligning to TRBD2. Losses at the gene ends were 3 bases for V and 3 bases for J; bases not matched to a gene: 6. Germline lookup yields CDR1 SGHVS and CDR2 FQNEAQ. The CDR3 has 15 amino acids. CDR3 protein: CASSFAGGSEETQYF. CDR3 sequence (DNA): TGTGCCAGCAGCTTTGCGGGGGGAAGTGAAGAGACCCAGTACTTC. Full variable domain (remainder filled in from reference TRBV7-8 and TRBJ2-5): GAGVSQSPRYKVAKRGQDVALRCDPISGHVSLFWYQQALGQGPEFLTYFQNEAQLDKSGLPSDRFFAERPEGSVSTLKIQRTQQEDSAVYLCASSFAGGSEETQYFGPGTRLLVL.

The rearrangement links TRBV6-5 to TRBJ1-2; 9 bases are a match to TRBD1. With V trimmed by 4 bases and J by 7 bases, 4 bases remained unmatched. CDR1 and CDR2 (germline): MNHEY, SVGAGI. The CDR3 is made up of 13 amino acids. This CDR3 is CASSSGTGSGYTF. Written as DNA, the CDR3 is TGTGCCAGCAGTTCCGGGACAGGGAGTGGCTACACCTTC.

This clone is a singleton in its sample. The chain joins TRBV5-1 to TRBJ2-4; the D is unclear. Germline CDR1 SGHRS, CDR2 YFSETQ. Trimming left V 0 bases short and J 6 bases short, with 4 bases between. The CDR3 contains 12 residues. CDR3: CASSLDRNIQYF. The CDR3 nucleotides read TGCGCCAGCAGCTTGGACAGAAACATTCAGTACTTC.

The J gene is TRBJ1-6, the V gene TRBV6-5; no clear D. Trimming removed 6 bases at V and 3 bases at J, with 6 bases between. The CDR3 is 13 amino acids. Germline lookup yields CDR1 MNHEY and CDR2 SVGAGI. The CDR3: CASRAGYNSPLHF. In nucleotides, the CDR3 is TGTGCCAGCAGGGCAGGCTATAATTCACCCCTCCACTTT.

J is TRBJ2-5 and V is TRBV2, with D possibly TRBD1 on 5 matching bases. From germline, CDR1 is SNHLY and CDR2 FYNNEI. This CDR3 is built from 13 residues. V dropped 5 bases and J dropped 3 bases, with 10 bases sitting between them. CDR3 sequence: CASSRQKEETQYF. DNA of the CDR3: TGTGCCAGCAGTCGACAGAAAGAAGAGACCCAGTACTTC.

The chain joins TRBV7-2 to TRBJ2-1; D could derive from TRBD1 or TRBD2 (6 bases each). Germline V CDR1 and CDR2: SGHTA, FQGNSA. V was trimmed by 5 bases and J by 4 bases, leaving 15 bases between them. The CDR3 spans 15 residues. CDR3 loop: CASSPQGGDYNEQFF. CDR3 in DNA: TGTGCCAGCAGCCCACAGGGCGGGGATTACAATGAGCAGTTCTTC.

The chain combines TRBV19 with TRBJ1-2; D is undetermined. CDR1 LNHDA and CDR2 SQIVND come from the germline V gene (reference sequence). Trimming cost V 5 bases and J 4 bases, with 14 bases left between them. The CDR3 covers 14 residues. As DNA, the CDR3 is TGTGCCAGTAGTGCTGACCAGGATTCCTATGGCTACACCTTC. This sequence encodes CASSADQDSYGYTF.

The J gene is TRBJ1-2, the V gene TRBV6-1; 7 positions agree with TRBD1. Trimming at V came to 0 bases and at J to 6 bases, leaving 13 bases not matched to a gene. The length of the CDR3 is 17 residues. Per germline, CDR1 MNHNS and CDR2 SASEGT. CDR3 nucleotide sequence: TGTGCCAGCAGTGAAGCGCGTAACAGGGGAGTATCGGATGGCTACACCTTC. Protein product: CASSEARNRGVSDGYTF.

The chain combines TRBV2 with TRBJ2-5; D is possibly TRBD1 (5 bases). From germline, CDR1 is SNHLY and CDR2 FYNNEI. Trimming left V 7 bases short and J 5 bases short, with 11 bases between. The CDR3 is 12 residues long. CDR3 residues: CASKGVGETQYF. CDR3 sequence (DNA): TGTGCCAGCAAAGGGGTTGGCGAGACCCAGTACTTC. The entire variable domain, with the rest obtained from reference TRBV2 and TRBJ2-5, is as follows: EPEVTQTPSHQVTQMGQEVILRCVPISNHLYFYWYRQILGQKVEFLVSFYNNEISEKSEIFDDQFSVERPDGSNFTLKIRSTKLEDSAMYFCASKGVGETQYFGPGTRLLVL.

The J gene is TRBJ2-3, the V gene TRBV5-1, with TRBD2 identical over 11 bases. This CDR3 has 15 amino acids. Trimming removed 2 bases from V and 2 bases from J; junction bases left unmatched: 1. Germline loops: CDR1 SGHRS, CDR2 YFSETQ. The CDR3 loop is CASSFSGGATDTQYF. The DNA of the CDR3 is TGCGCCAGCAGCTTTAGCGGGGGGGCCACAGATACGCAGTATTTT.

The chain carries TRBV5-1 and TRBJ2-5; D unresolved. V was trimmed by 0 bases and J by 5 bases, leaving 11 bases between them. The germline CDR1 and CDR2 sequences are SGHRS and YFSETQ. The CDR3 length is 14 residues. The CDR3 protein is CASSLDGVVETQYF. The CDR3 coding sequence is TGCGCCAGCAGCTTGGATGGGGTGGTGGAGACCCAGTACTTC.

The V and J genes are TRBV2 and TRBJ1-2; D not resolved. Germline lookup yields CDR1 SNHLY and CDR2 FYNNEI. This CDR3 spans 15 amino acids. V was trimmed by 2 bases and J by 1 base, leaving 11 bases between them. This CDR3 reads CASSERPQSNYGYTF. In DNA form, the CDR3 reads TGTGCCAGCAGTGAAAGGCCACAGAGTAACTATGGCTACACCTTC.